What follows are 24 T cell receptor beta chains derived from one specimen sequenced in a study of response to subunit inactivated influenza vaccine. TCRdb fed the RT-PCR reads into MiXCR, producing one record per CDR3 protein. The sample consists of 500,000 to 600,000 distinct CDR3 sequences, roughly 13% of them appearing once. The specimen comprised PBMCs from blood, sampled about 6 weeks after vaccination. All receptors derive from a man between 50 and 59 years old who received an inactivated influenza vaccine.

The chain uses TRBV27 and TRBJ2-1, with D unclear. Trimming removed 0 bases at V and 9 bases at J, with 12 bases between. The germline V gene has CDR1 MNHEY and CDR2 SMNVEV (reference sequence). The CDR3 loop spans 14 amino acids. CDR3 DNA: TGTGCCAGCAGTTTATCACTGCCCCCTAGTGAGCAGTTCTTC. The encoded protein is CASSLSLPPSEQFF.

The table lists this clonotype with many counts. V and J are TRBV7-9 and TRBJ2-3; the D gene is possibly TRBD2 (7 bases). The CDR3 spans 15 residues. In germline, CDR1 is SEHNR, CDR2 FQNEAQ (reference sequence). The V gene lost 3 bases and the J gene lost 1 base, with 11 bases spanning the gap. The CDR3: CASSFGGARTDTQYF. The CDR3 region has the DNA TGTGCCAGCAGCTTTGGGGGGGCCCGCACAGATACGCAGTATTTT.

This clonotype showed up many times. The chain combines TRBV7-9 with TRBJ2-2, with a weak D call TRBD2 (6 bases). The CDR3 is 14 residues long. Germline CDR1 SEHNR, CDR2 FQNEAQ (reference sequence). Trimming left V 2 bases short and J 6 bases short, with 10 bases between. CDR3: CASSLSGDAGELFF. The DNA of the CDR3 is TGTGCCAGCAGCTTATCGGGGGACGCCGGGGAGCTGTTTTTT.

V gene TRBV4-2 combines with J gene TRBJ2-3; tentative D call: TRBD1 (6 bases). Germline lookup yields CDR1 LGHNA and CDR2 YNFKEQ. The CDR3 is made up of 16 amino acids. Trimming removed 0 bases at V and 6 bases at J, with 16 bases between. CDR3: CASSQERTESRDTQYF. CDR3 sequence (DNA): TGTGCCAGCAGCCAAGAGAGGACAGAGTCCCGGGATACGCAGTATTTT.

Ten or more counts support this clonotype. V and J are TRBV10-3 and TRBJ2-3, with D unclear. CDR3 length: 16 residues. Trimming pared 8 bases from V and 3 bases from J, leaving 21 bases between. The germline gives CDR1 ENHRY, CDR2 SYGVKD. The CDR3 spells CAIGSSRAKATDTQYF. The DNA for the CDR3 is TGTGCCATCGGCTCCTCCCGGGCCAAGGCTACAGATACGCAGTATTTT.

This clonotype showed up just a few times. The chain uses TRBV12-3 or TRBV12-4 and TRBJ1-2, with 9 bases that match TRBD1. V shed 2 bases, J shed 6 bases, and the junction held 4 bases outside the gene matches. The CDR3 has 14 residues. DNA for the CDR3: TGTGCCAGCAGTTTATGGGGACAGGGTCATGGCTACACCTTC. Its translation is CASSLWGQGHGYTF.

This clonotype turned up a few times. V usage is TRBV28 and J usage is TRBJ2-3; D not certain. The CDR3 has 15 residues. V lost 3 bases, J lost 4 bases, and 14 bases lay in between. Germline-derived CDR1 and CDR2 are MDHEN and SYDVKM. The CDR3 DNA reads as TGTGCCAGCAGTTTTCGAGAGTCCCGGGCAGATACGCAGTATTTT. Translation: CASSFRESRADTQYF.

This clonotype was counted once. This rearrangement joins TRBV11-2 to TRBJ2-1, with 10 positions matching TRBD2. The CDR3 runs 15 residues. Germline lookup yields CDR1 SGHAT and CDR2 FQNNGV. Trimming took 5 bases from V and 3 from J; bases not matched to a gene: 4. CDR3 protein: CASSELAGYYNEQFF. The CDR3 region has the DNA TGTGCCAGCAGCGAACTAGCGGGGTACTACAATGAGCAGTTCTTC.

This chain links TRBV2 with TRBJ2-7; 7 nucleotides line up with TRBD1. The CDR3 has 15 amino acids. The V and J ends lost 5 bases and 2 bases, in that order; junction bases with no gene match: 9. Germline V gives CDR1 SNHLY, CDR2 FYNNEI. Written as DNA, the CDR3 is TGTGCCAGCAGTTACCCCGGGACAGCCACCTACGAGCAGTACTTC. It yields the protein CASSYPGTATYEQYF.

The chain links TRBV20-1 to TRBJ1-5, with D tentatively TRBD1 (6 bases). This CDR3 is 14 amino acids long. Germline CDR1 reads DFQATT; CDR2 reads SNEGSKA (reference sequence). Deletions cut 0 bases from V and 6 bases from J, with 12 bases between. In DNA form, the CDR3 reads TGCAGTGCTAGAGATTTCCGGGGGGCTCAGCCCCAGCATTTT. It codes for CSARDFRGAQPQHF.

This clonotype was counted only a few times. V is TRBV5-1 and J is TRBJ2-7; 7 nucleotides match TRBD1. The CDR3 extends over 15 amino acids. Trimming took 3 bases from V and 3 from J; bases not matched to a gene: 9. The germline V gene encodes CDR1 SGHRS and CDR2 YFSETQ. This CDR3 is CASSYQYRGRYEQYF. Here the CDR3 DNA reads TGCGCCAGCAGCTACCAGTACAGGGGACGCTACGAGCAGTACTTC.

This clonotype was found many times. The chain uses TRBV20-1 and TRBJ2-5, with 10 nucleotides matching TRBD1. With V trimmed by 6 bases and J by 7 bases, 8 bases remained unmatched. Germline V gives CDR1 DFQATT, CDR2 SNEGSKA (reference sequence). The CDR3 sequence is 13 residues long. CDR3 region: CSAKDRGSVTQYF. The CDR3 DNA sequence: TGCAGTGCAAAGGACAGGGGGAGTGTGACCCAGTACTTC.

This clonotype was counted a few times. This chain links TRBV7-8 with TRBJ1-2; a possible D gene is TRBD1 (6 bases). With 5 bases removed from V and 6 bases from J, the gap between germline ends came to 16 bases. The CDR3 runs 14 residues. Germline CDR1 is SGHVS and CDR2 is FQNEAQ. The CDR3 nucleotides are TGTGCCAGCAGCCTACAGGGAGAGTTGCATGGCTACACCTTC. This gives the protein CASSLQGELHGYTF.

This clonotype was counted a few times. The rearrangement links TRBV10-3 to TRBJ2-7; 11 bases fit TRBD2. The CDR3 is 17 amino acids. Germline V CDR1 and CDR2: ENHRY, SYGVKD. Trimming removed 6 bases from V and 2 bases from J; junction bases left unmatched: 12. This CDR3 reads CAIRPKPGTSGTYEQYF. In DNA form, the CDR3 reads TGTGCCATCAGACCAAAACCCGGGACTAGCGGAACCTACGAGCAGTACTTC.

Only a few counts were recorded for this clonotype. The chain uses TRBV20-1 and TRBJ2-5; D gene ambiguous. This CDR3 is 10 amino acids long. CDR1 DFQATT and CDR2 SNEGSKA come from the germline V gene (reference sequence). The DNA of the CDR3 is TGCAGCGGTTTCCGAGAGACCCAGTACTTC. It specifies CSGFRETQYF.

The chain carries TRBV9 and TRBJ2-1; D gene uncertain. The CDR3 is 14 residues long. The V gene lost 7 bases and the J gene lost 4 bases, with 15 bases spanning the gap. Germline V gene lookup returns CDR1 SGDLS and CDR2 YYNGEE. DNA of the CDR3: TGTGCCAGCTCCCTGGCGGTAGCTTACAATGAGCAGTTCTTC. Encoded protein: CASSLAVAYNEQFF.

There are a few counts of this clonotype. The chain carries TRBV5-1 and TRBJ2-6; TRBD1 agrees at 7 bases. Trimming took 3 bases from V and 4 from J; bases not matched to a gene: 16. The CDR3 covers 19 residues. CDR1 and CDR2 from the germline V gene are SGHRS and YFSETQ. The chain's CDR3 is CASSSPLDRVELGANVLTF. The CDR3 DNA is TGCGCCAGCAGCTCCCCCCTCGACAGGGTAGAACTCGGGGCCAACGTCCTGACTTTC.

V usage is TRBV7-2 and J usage is TRBJ2-1; 7 bases match TRBD2. Per the germline V gene, CDR1 is SGHTA and CDR2 is FQGNSA. The CDR3 extends over 15 amino acids. V was clipped by 1 base and J by 6 bases; unmatched bases: 6. The DNA of the CDR3 is TGTGCCAGCAGCTTAGGGACTAGACGGGGCAATGAGCAGTTCTTC. The encoded protein is CASSLGTRRGNEQFF.

Ten or more counts support this clonotype. The chain links TRBV14 to TRBJ2-1; a weak D match, TRBD2 (6 bases). The CDR3 runs to 16 residues. Germline CDR1 and CDR2: SGHDN and FVKESK. V shed 3 bases and J shed 6 bases, with 18 bases lying between them. The CDR3 bases are TGTGCCAGCAGCCATGGACCCTATCTAGCGTTCAATGAGCAGTTCTTC. This gives the protein CASSHGPYLAFNEQFF.

This chain connects TRBV28 to TRBJ2-2, with unresolved D. Between the trimmed V and J ends, which lost 2 bases and 1 base, there was a span of 11 bases. CDR3 length: 16 residues. CDR1 is MDHEN and CDR2 is SYDVKM in the germline V gene. The CDR3 DNA is TGTGCCAGCAGTTTAGAGAAGGTGGGGAACACCGGGGAGCTGTTTTTT. It yields the protein CASSLEKVGNTGELFF. The full variable domain, its missing parts supplied by reference TRBV28 and TRBJ2-2, is DVKVTQSSRYLVKRTGEKVFLECVQDMDHENMFWYRQDPGLGLRLIYFSYDVKMKEKGDIPEGYSVSREKKERFSLILESASTNQTSMYLCASSLEKVGNTGELFFGEGSRLTVL.

The table lists this clonotype with many counts. The DNA of the CDR3 is TGCAGTGCTAAAGACAGGGGCTACGAGCAGTACTTC. As protein: CSAKDRGYEQYF. The V gene is TRBV20-1, the J gene TRBJ2-7; 8 positions match TRBD1. CDR3 length equals 12 residues. Germline CDR1 is DFQATT and CDR2 is SNEGSKA (reference sequence). V was clipped by 4 bases and J by 3 bases; unmatched bases: 2.

The chain uses TRBV5-1 and TRBJ1-1, with unresolved D. The CDR3 spans 15 residues. CDR1 is SGHRS and CDR2 is YFSETQ in the germline V gene. The ends were cut back, 4 bases at V and 1 base at J, with 14 bases in the middle. The CDR3 DNA follows: TGCGCCAGCAGCCCCCAGGACCCGTCGAACACTGAAGCTTTCTTT. Amino acid sequence: CASSPQDPSNTEAFF.

This clonotype was observed a few times. The genes are TRBV5-4 and TRBJ2-1; D not certain. The CDR3 loop spans 14 amino acids. Germline values: CDR1 SGHNT, CDR2 YYREEE (reference sequence). Trimming stripped 4 bases from V and 2 bases from J, with 10 bases between. As DNA, the CDR3 is TGTGCCAGCAGCATCAAGGTAGCCTACAATGAGCAGTTCTTC. This sequence encodes CASSIKVAYNEQFF.

This clonotype showed up just a few times. The rearrangement links TRBV20-1 to TRBJ2-3; 10 bases align to TRBD2. CDR1 DFQATT and CDR2 SNEGSKA come from the germline V gene (reference sequence). The CDR3 is 18 residues long. V lost 6 bases and J lost 0; bases outside the gene matches: 15. For the CDR3, the DNA is TGCAGTGCCCTACTTCTAGCGGGGGCCACCACTAGCACAGATACGCAGTATTTT. Its translation: CSALLLAGATTSTDTQYF.